The 14 T cell receptor beta chains below come from one sample, sequenced in a study of identical twins' blood T cells (dated by TCRdb to the early 2010s). Preparation of the library involved 5' RACE. This sample was sequenced with an Illumina Genome Analyzer IIx. TCRdb trimmed the raw reads at Q25, called clones with MiXCR and kept productive beta chains. Rows merge per CDR3 protein into single entries with the most common DNA and genes. The sample table records a few hundred thousand distinct CDR3 sequences; 25% to 35% of these occur just once. Jointly, the top ten make up 5.5% to 7% of the sample. Material for sequencing was PBMCs. The receptors come from a woman aged 18-50 years in good health.

As to this clonotype: A read error may be the cause here, since a much bigger clone is one base away. The rearrangement uses TRBV2 and TRBJ1-5; D is ambiguous. CDR1 and CDR2 (germline): SNHLY, FYNNEI. This CDR3 is 13 amino acids long. V was pared by 4 bases and J by 12 bases, with 16 bases between. The CDR3 DNA reads as TGTGCCAGCAGTGCCGGGCGGTTAGGGCTCCAGCATTTT. It is translated as CASSAGRLGLQHF.

V usage is TRBV6-2 or TRBV6-3 and J usage is TRBJ2-1; D might be TRBD1 (6 bases). Germline loops: CDR1 MNHEY, CDR2 SVGEGT. CDR3 length: 20 amino acids. Trimming took 0 bases from V and 4 from J, leaving 25 bases between them. CDR3 amino acids: CASSYSTGQLIRGPYNEQFF. CDR3 DNA sequence: TGTGCCAGCAGTTACTCGACAGGACAGCTTATCAGAGGACCTTACAATGAGCAGTTCTTC.

Comment on this clonotype: A read error may explain this, as a much larger clone is one base away. J is TRBJ1-2 and V is TRBV4-1, with TRBD1 as a possible D gene (5 bases). Germline loops: CDR1 MGHRA, CDR2 YSYEKL. The CDR3 is 19 amino acids. V lost 3 bases and J 4 bases, leaving 27 bases between the germline ends. CDR3 sequence (DNA): TGCGCCAGCAGCCATCCCGGGGGTACGAGAGGACTTTATTCCTATGGCTACACCTTC. As protein: CASSHPGGTRGLYSYGYTF.

This clonotype has a handful of counts. This chain connects TRBV7-2 to TRBJ2-2, with 11 bases fitting TRBD2. Germline V gives CDR1 SGHTA, CDR2 FQGNSA. V dropped 2 bases and J dropped 4; count of bases not matched to a gene: 6. The CDR3 spans 17 residues. Here the CDR3 reads CASSLTSGSQGTGELFF. The CDR3 DNA reads TGTGCCAGCAGCTTAACTAGCGGGAGCCAGGGCACCGGGGAGCTGTTTTTT.

Many counts were recorded for this clonotype. V usage is TRBV6-1 and J usage is TRBJ1-4; 8 bases map to TRBD1. Unmatched junction bases numbered 16, after V lost 2 bases and J lost 8 bases. There are 18 residues in the CDR3. CDR1 and CDR2 from the germline V gene are MNHNS and SASEGT. The CDR3 is CASSEFPDRGDQGEKLFF. CDR3 DNA: TGTGCCAGCAGTGAATTCCCCGACAGGGGCGACCAGGGGGAAAAACTGTTTTTT.

This clonotype was counted only a few times. The chain is built from TRBV29-1 and TRBJ1-1; D gene unclear. CDR1 is SQVTM, CDR2 ANQGSEA, per germline. The ends were cut back, 4 bases at V and 5 bases at J, with 5 bases in the middle. The CDR3 runs to 10 residues. This chain's CDR3 is CSVAITEAFF. For the CDR3, the DNA is TGCAGCGTTGCAATAACTGAAGCTTTCTTT. Looking up the rest from reference TRBV29-1 and TRBJ1-1 gives the full variable domain: SAVISQKPSRDICQRGTSLTIQCQVDSQVTMMFWYRQQPGQSLTLIATANQGSEATYESGFVIDKFPISRPNLTFSTLTVSNMSPEDSSIYLCSVAITEAFFGQGTRLTVV.

This clonotype has only a few counts. The J gene is TRBJ1-6, the V gene TRBV6-6, with D unresolved. Germline V gene sequence: CDR1 MNHNY, CDR2 SVGAGI (reference sequence). The V end was cut by 8 bases, the J end by 10 bases, with 9 bases between. This CDR3 has 11 residues. CDR3 nucleotides: TGTGCCAGCGGACCAAACTCACCCCTCCACTTT. Protein: CASGPNSPLHF.

The V gene is TRBV5-6, the J gene TRBJ1-4; D possibly corresponds to TRBD1 (6 bases). CDR1 is SGHDT and CDR2 is YYEEEE in the germline V gene. V was clipped by 2 bases and J by 5 bases, with 16 bases between them. The CDR3 consists of 16 residues. The CDR3 DNA reads as TGTGCCAGCAGCTTCCGCGCGACAGGATTAAATGAAAAACTGTTTTTT. As protein: CASSFRATGLNEKLFF.

This clonotype has only a few counts. The chain recombines TRBV20-1 with TRBJ2-2, with 7 bases fitting TRBD2. With 1 base clipped from V and 4 bases from J, the junction kept 3 bases outside the gene matches. The CDR3 runs to 14 residues. Germline CDR1 reads DFQATT; CDR2 reads SNEGSKA (reference sequence). The CDR3 here is CSARVASGTGELFF. CDR3 nucleotide sequence: TGCAGTGCTAGAGTAGCTAGCGGCACCGGGGAGCTGTTTTTT.

This chain connects TRBV5-1 to TRBJ2-2, with 11 bases matching TRBD2. The CDR3 covers 17 residues. CDR1 SGHRS and CDR2 YFSETQ come from the germline V gene. With 2 bases clipped from V and 6 bases from J, the junction kept 9 bases outside the gene matches. CDR3 bases: TGCGCCAGCAGCTTCGGTATGGCTAGCGGGAGGTCCGGGGAGCTGTTTTTT. This gives the protein CASSFGMASGRSGELFF.

V usage is TRBV5-8 and J usage is TRBJ1-1; no firm D call. The V end was cut by 4 bases, the J end by 0 bases, with 10 bases between. Looked up from germline, CDR1 is SGHTS and CDR2 is YDEGEE. The CDR3 totals 14 residues. The CDR3 here is CASSLINMNTEAFF. Written as DNA, the CDR3 is TGTGCCAGCAGCCTCATTAACATGAACACTGAAGCTTTCTTT.

J is TRBJ1-1 and V is TRBV11-2; no reliable D call. Germline V gene lookup returns CDR1 SGHAT and CDR2 FQNNGV. There are 14 residues in the CDR3. Trimming took off 2 bases at V and 3 bases at J, with 10 bases between the two ends. The CDR3 region is CASSLILRDTEAFF. CDR3 coding DNA: TGTGCCAGCAGCTTAATCCTAAGGGACACTGAAGCTTTCTTT.

This clonotype was observed a handful of times. The J gene is TRBJ2-3, the V gene TRBV7-9, with D hard to call. The CDR3 loop spans 14 amino acids. With 4 bases removed from V and 4 bases from J, the gap between germline ends came to 12 bases. Germline V gene sequence: CDR1 SEHNR, CDR2 FQNEAQ (reference sequence). This chain's CDR3 is CASSSSKGPDTQYF. Written as DNA, the CDR3 is TGTGCCAGCAGCTCCTCCAAAGGTCCAGATACGCAGTATTTT.

This clonotype showed up just a few times. The CDR3 region is CASMPVPYNEQFF. CDR3 DNA: TGTGCCAGCATGCCGGTCCCCTACAATGAGCAGTTCTTC. The chain carries TRBV6-6 and TRBJ2-1; D unresolved. CDR1 and CDR2 from the germline V gene are MNHNY and SVGAGI (reference sequence). V shed 7 bases and J shed 2 bases, with 9 bases lying between them. The CDR3 consists of 13 residues.